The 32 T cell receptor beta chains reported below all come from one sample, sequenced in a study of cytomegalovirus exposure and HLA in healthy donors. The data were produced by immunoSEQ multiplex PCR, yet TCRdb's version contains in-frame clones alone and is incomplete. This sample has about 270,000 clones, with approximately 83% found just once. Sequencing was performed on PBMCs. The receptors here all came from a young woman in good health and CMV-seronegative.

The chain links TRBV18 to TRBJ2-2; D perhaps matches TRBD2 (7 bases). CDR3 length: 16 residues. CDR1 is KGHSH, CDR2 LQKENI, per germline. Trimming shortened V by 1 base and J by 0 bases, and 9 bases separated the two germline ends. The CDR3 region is CASSPRGGSNTGELFF. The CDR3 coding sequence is TGTGCCAGCTCACCACGGGGGGGCTCGAACACCGGGGAGCTGTTTTTT.

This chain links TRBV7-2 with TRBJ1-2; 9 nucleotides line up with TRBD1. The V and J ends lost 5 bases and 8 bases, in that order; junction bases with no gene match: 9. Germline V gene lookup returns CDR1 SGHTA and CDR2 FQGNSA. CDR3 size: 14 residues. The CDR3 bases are TGTGCCAGCAGCCCCGGTGGACAGGGGCGAGGCTACACCTTC. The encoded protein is CASSPGGQGRGYTF.

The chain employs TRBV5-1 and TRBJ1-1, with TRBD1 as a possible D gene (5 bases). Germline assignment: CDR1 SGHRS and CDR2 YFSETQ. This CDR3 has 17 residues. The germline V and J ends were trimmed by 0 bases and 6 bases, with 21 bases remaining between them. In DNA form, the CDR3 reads TGCGCCAGCAGCTTGGGGGTTGCGGACAAATACGTAGCTGAAGCTTTCTTT. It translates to CASSLGVADKYVAEAFF.

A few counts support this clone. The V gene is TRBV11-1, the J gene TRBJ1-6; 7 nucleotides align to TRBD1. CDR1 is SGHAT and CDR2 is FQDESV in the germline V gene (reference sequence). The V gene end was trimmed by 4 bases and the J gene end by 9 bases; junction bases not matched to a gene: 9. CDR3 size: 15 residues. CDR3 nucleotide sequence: TGTGCCAGCAGCTCGACCGGGACAGTGAGTTCACCCCTCCACTTT. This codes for CASSSTGTVSSPLHF.

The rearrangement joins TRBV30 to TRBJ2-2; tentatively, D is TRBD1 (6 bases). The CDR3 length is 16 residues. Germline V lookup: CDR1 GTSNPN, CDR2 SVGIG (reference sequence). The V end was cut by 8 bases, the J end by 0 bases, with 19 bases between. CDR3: CAMSGTSVANTGELFF. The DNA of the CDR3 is TGTGCCATGTCGGGGACATCAGTCGCGAACACCGGGGAGCTGTTTTTT. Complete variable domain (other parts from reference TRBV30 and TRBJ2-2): SQTIHQWPATLVQPVGSPLSLECTVEGTSNPNLYWYRQAAGRGLQLLFYSVGIGQISSEVPQNLSASRPQDRQFILSSKKLLLSDSGFYLCAMSGTSVANTGELFFGEGSRLTVL.

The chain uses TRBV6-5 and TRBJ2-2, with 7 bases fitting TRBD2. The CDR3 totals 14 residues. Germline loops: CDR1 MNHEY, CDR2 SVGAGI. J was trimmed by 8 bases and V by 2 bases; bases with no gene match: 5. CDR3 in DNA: TGTGCCAGCAGTTACGCGACTAGCCCGGGGGAGCTGTTTTTT. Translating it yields CASSYATSPGELFF.

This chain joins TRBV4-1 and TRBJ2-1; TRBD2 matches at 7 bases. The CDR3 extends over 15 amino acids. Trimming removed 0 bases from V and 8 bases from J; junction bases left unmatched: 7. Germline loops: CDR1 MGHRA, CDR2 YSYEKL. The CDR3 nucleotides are TGCGCCAGCAGCCAAGAAGCGGGGCCACATGATGAGCAGTTCTTC. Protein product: CASSQEAGPHDEQFF.

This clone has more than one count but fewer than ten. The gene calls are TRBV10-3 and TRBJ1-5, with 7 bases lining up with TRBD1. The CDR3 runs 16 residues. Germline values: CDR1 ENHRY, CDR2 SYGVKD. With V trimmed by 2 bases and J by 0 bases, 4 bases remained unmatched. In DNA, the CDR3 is TGTGCCATCAGTGAGAGGACAGGCTATAGCAATCAGCCCCAGCATTTT. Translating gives CAISERTGYSNQPQHF.

CDR3 in amino acids: CASSLNSGEYNEQFF. CDR3 bases: TGTGCCAGCAGCTTAAATAGCGGGGAGTACAATGAGCAGTTCTTC. The chain combines TRBV7-3 with TRBJ2-1, with 8 positions matching TRBD2. The CDR3 length is 15 residues. Looked up from germline, CDR1 is SGHTA and CDR2 is FQGTGA. V lost 1 base to trimming and J lost 4 bases; unmatched junction nucleotides: 3.

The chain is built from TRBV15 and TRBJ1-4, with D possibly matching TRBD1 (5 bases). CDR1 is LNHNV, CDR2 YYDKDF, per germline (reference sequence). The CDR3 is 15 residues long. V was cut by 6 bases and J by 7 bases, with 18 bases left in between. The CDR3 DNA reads TGTGCCACCAGTAGCCTACAGGCAATCGTTGAAAAACTGTTTTTT. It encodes CATSSLQAIVEKLFF. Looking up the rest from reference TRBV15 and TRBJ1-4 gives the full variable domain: DAMVIQNPRYQVTQFGKPVTLSCSQTLNHNVMYWYQQKSSQAPKLLFHYYDKDFNNEADTPDNFQSRRPNTSFCFLDIRSPGLGDTAMYLCATSSLQAIVEKLFFGSGTQLSVL.

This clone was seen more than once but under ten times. For the CDR3, the DNA is TGTGCCAGCACCCCTGAGGACTCTGGGGCCAACGTCCTGACTTTC. Its translation: CASTPEDSGANVLTF. The chain recombines TRBV6-1 with TRBJ2-6; D gene uncertain. CDR1 and CDR2 from the germline V gene are MNHNS and SASEGT. Trimming removed 7 bases at V and 0 bases at J, with 10 bases between. CDR3 size: 15 residues.

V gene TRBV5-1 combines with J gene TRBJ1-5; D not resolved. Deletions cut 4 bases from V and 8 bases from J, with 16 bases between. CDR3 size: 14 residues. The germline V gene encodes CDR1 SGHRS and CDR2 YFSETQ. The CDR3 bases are TGCGCCAGCAGCCCCGGGTCCCCGGTTGAGCCCCAGCATTTT. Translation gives CASSPGSPVEPQHF.

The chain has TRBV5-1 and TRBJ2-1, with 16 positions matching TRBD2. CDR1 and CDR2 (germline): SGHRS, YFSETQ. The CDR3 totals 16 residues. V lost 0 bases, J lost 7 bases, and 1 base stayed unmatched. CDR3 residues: CASSLAGLAGGNEQFF. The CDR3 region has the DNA TGCGCCAGCAGCTTGGCGGGACTAGCGGGAGGGAATGAGCAGTTCTTC. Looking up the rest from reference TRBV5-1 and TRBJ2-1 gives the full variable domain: KAGVTQTPRYLIKTRGQQVTLSCSPISGHRSVSWYQQTPGQGLQFLFEYFSETQRNKGNFPGRFSGRQFSNSRSEMNVSTLELGDSALYLCASSLAGLAGGNEQFFGPGTRLTVL.

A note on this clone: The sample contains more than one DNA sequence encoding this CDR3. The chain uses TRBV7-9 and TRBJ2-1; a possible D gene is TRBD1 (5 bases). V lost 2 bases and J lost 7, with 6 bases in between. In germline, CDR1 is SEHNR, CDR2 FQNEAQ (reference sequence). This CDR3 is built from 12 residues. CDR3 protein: CASSLQGNEQFF. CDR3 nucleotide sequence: TGTGCCAGCAGCTTACAGGGTAATGAGCAGTTCTTC. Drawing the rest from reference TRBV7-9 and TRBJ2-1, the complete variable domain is DTGVSQNPRHKITKRGQNVTFRCDPISEHNRLYWYRQTLGQGPEFLTYFQNEAQLEKSRLLSDRFSAERPKGSFSTLEIQRTEQGDSAMYLCASSLQGNEQFFGPGTRLTVL.

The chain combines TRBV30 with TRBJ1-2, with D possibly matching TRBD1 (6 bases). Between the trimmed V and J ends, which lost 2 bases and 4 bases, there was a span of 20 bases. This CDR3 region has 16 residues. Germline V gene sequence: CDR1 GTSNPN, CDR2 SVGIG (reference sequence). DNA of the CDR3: TGTGCCTGGAGTTTCGAGGGACACCAATTGCCCTATGGCTACACCTTC. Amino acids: CAWSFEGHQLPYGYTF.

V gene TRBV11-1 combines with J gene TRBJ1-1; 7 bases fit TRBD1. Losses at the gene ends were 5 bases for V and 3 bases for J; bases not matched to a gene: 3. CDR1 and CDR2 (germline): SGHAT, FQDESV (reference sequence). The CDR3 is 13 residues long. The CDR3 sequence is CASSSRGDTEAFF. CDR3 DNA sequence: TGTGCCAGCAGCAGCAGGGGGGACACTGAAGCTTTCTTT.

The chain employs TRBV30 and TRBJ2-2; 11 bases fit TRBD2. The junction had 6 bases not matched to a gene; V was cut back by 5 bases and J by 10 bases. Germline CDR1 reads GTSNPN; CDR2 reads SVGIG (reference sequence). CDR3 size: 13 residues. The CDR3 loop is CAWGPGLAEELFF. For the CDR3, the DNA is TGTGCCTGGGGGCCGGGACTAGCGGAGGAGCTGTTTTTT.

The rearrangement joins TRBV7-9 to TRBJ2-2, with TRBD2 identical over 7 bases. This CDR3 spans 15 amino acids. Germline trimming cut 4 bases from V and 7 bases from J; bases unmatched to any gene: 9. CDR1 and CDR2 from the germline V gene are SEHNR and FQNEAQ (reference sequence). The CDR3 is CASSWGGPEDGELFF. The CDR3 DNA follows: TGTGCCAGCAGCTGGGGAGGGCCGGAGGACGGGGAGCTGTTTTTT.

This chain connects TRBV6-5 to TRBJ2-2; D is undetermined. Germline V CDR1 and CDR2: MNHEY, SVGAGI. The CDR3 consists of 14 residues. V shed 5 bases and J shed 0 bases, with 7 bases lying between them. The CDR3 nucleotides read TGTGCCAGCAGTACGACACCGAACACCGGGGAGCTGTTTTTT. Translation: CASSTTPNTGELFF.

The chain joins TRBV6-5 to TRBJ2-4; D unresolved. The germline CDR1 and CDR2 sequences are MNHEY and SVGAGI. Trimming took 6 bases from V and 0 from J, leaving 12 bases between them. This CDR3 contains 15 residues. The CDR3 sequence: CASRAPQLAKNIQYF. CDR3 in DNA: TGTGCCAGCAGGGCCCCACAGCTAGCCAAAAACATTCAGTACTTC.

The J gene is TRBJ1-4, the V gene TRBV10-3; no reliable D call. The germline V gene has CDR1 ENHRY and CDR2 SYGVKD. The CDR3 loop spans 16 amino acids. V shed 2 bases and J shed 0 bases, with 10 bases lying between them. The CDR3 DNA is TGTGCCATCAGTGAGATCGTCGGTGCAACTAATGAAAAACTGTTTTTT. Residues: CAISEIVGATNEKLFF.

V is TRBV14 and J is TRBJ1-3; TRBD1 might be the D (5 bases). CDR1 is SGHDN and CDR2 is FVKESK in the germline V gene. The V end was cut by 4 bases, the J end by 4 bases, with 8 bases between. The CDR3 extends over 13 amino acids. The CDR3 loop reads CASSPRQGNTIYF. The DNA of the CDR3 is TGTGCCAGCAGCCCGCGACAGGGAAACACCATATATTTT.

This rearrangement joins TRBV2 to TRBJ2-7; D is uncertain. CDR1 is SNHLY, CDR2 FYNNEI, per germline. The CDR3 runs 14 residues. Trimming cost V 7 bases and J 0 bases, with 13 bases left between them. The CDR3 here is CASNNSPHSYEQYF. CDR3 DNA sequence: TGTGCCAGCAATAACAGTCCACACTCCTACGAGCAGTACTTC.

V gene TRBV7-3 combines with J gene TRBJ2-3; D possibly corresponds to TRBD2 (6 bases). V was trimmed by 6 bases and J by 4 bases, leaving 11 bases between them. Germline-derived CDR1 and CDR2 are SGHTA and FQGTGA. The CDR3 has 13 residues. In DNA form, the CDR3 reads TGTGCCAGCAGAGCCGGAGGGGCAGATACGCAGTATTTT. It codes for CASRAGGADTQYF.

The CDR3 nucleotides are TGTGCCAGCAGTTTATCCCGCGGGGGGTTGAATGAGCAGTTCTTC. Its protein is CASSLSRGGLNEQFF. The chain carries TRBV27 and TRBJ2-1; 8 bases are a match to TRBD2. V was pared by 0 bases and J by 7 bases, with 5 bases of the junction left unmatched. CDR1 and CDR2 (germline): MNHEY, SMNVEV (reference sequence). The CDR3 loop spans 15 amino acids.

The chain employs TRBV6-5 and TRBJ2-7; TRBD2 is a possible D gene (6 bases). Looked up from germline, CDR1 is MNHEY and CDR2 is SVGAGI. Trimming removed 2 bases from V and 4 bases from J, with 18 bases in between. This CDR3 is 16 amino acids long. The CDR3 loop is CASSYLGAGGAYEQYF. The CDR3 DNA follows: TGTGCCAGCAGTTACCTGGGCGCGGGCGGGGCATACGAGCAGTACTTC.

The CDR3 loop is CASSIKLAGDNTGELFF. The CDR3 nucleotides read TGTGCCAGTAGTATAAAGCTAGCGGGAGACAACACCGGGGAGCTGTTTTTT. The chain carries TRBV19 and TRBJ2-2, with 10 bases lining up with TRBD2. CDR3 length: 17 residues. Germline V CDR1 and CDR2: LNHDA, SQIVND (reference sequence). V shed 2 bases and J 2 bases; nucleotides not matched to a gene: 5.

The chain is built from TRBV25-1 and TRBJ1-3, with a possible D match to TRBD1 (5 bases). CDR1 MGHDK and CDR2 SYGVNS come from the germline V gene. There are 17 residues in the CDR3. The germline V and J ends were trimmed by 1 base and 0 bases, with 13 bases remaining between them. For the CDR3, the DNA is TGTGCCAGCAGTGAATCTTTCGTAGGACACTCTGGAAACACCATATATTTT. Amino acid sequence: CASSESFVGHSGNTIYF.

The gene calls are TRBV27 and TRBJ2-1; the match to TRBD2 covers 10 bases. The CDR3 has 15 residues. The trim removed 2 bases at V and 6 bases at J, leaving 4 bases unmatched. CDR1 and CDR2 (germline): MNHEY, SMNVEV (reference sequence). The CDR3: CASSLGTSGANEQFF. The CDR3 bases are TGTGCCAGCAGTTTAGGTACTAGCGGGGCCAATGAGCAGTTCTTC.

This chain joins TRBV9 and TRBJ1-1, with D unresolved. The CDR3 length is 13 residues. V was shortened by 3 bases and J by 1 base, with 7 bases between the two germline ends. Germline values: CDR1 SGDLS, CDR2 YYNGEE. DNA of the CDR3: TGTGCCAGCAGCGCTATAAAGAACACTGAAGCTTTCTTT. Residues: CASSAIKNTEAFF.

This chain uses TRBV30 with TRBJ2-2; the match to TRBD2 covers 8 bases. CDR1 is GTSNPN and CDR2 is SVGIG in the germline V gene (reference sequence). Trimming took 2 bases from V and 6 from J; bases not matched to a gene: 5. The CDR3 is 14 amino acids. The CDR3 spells CAWSTSGRSGELFF. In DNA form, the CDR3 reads TGTGCCTGGAGTACGAGCGGGAGATCCGGGGAGCTGTTTTTT.

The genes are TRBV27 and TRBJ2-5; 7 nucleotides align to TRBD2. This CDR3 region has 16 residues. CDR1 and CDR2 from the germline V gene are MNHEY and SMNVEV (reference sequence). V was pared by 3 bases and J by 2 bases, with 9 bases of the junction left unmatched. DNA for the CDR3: TGTGCCAGCAGTTTTAGGGCGGGGGACCTACAAGAGACCCAGTACTTC. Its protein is CASSFRAGDLQETQYF.